What follows are 5 T cell receptor beta chains derived from one specimen sequenced in a study of human T cells and chemical hapten exposure. Noted time point: patch test 2, 6 weeks after DPC sensitization. As for treatment: therapeutic diphenylcyclopropenone sensitization with weekly scalp DPC. TCRdb itself ran the RACE reads through MiXCR, one entry per CDR3 protein. Of some 44,000 distinct CDR3 sequences detected, around 9.3% appear once; the ten largest clones hold 15%. The material was whole blood, obtained in connection with sensitization to the hapten diphenylcyclopropenone (DPC). The receptor source for this set is a middle-aged woman with alopecia areata. Some clones in this sample may be carry-over from other donors' samples.

This clonotype was counted ten times or more. This chain joins TRBV7-9 and TRBJ1-6; D gene ambiguous. Trimming removed 5 bases at V and 16 bases at J, with 12 bases between. Germline V gene data show CDR1 as SEHNR and CDR2 as FQNEAQ (reference sequence). The length of the CDR3 is 11 residues. DNA for the CDR3: TGTGCCAGCAGCCCAACCGACAAGCTCCACTTT. It is translated as CASSPTDKLHF.

This clonotype was seen many times. The gene calls are TRBV14 and TRBJ2-7; D is undetermined. Germline CDR1 and CDR2: SGHDN and FVKESK. V was trimmed by 3 bases and J by 0 bases, leaving 9 bases between them. The CDR3 length is 14 residues. CDR3 in amino acids: CASSHPRSSYEQYF. CDR3 DNA sequence: TGTGCCAGCAGCCATCCCCGGAGCTCCTACGAGCAGTACTTC.

This clonotype was recorded many times. The CDR3 region has the DNA TGTGCCAGCAGCGGGACAGTGCTTATTAACTATGGCTACACCTTC. Encoded protein: CASSGTVLINYGYTF. This rearrangement joins TRBV7-2 to TRBJ1-2, with 7 bases lining up with TRBD1. After removal of 5 bases from V and 1 base from J, the junction contained 7 bases not matched to a gene. CDR3 size: 15 residues. Germline V gene data show CDR1 as SGHTA and CDR2 as FQGNSA.

The CDR3 spells CASSSAGGGWTDTQYF. The DNA of the CDR3 is TGTGCCAGCAGCTCAGCCGGGGGGGGTTGGACAGATACGCAGTATTTT. The chain combines TRBV4-2 with TRBJ2-3, with 8 bases fitting TRBD2. There are 16 residues in the CDR3. V dropped 5 bases and J dropped 3; count of bases not matched to a gene: 10. Germline lookup yields CDR1 LGHNA and CDR2 YNFKEQ.

This clonotype was recorded at least ten times. CDR3 DNA sequence: TGTGCCAGCAGCTTATCACAGATGAACACCGGGGAGCTGTTTTTT. Amino acid sequence: CASSLSQMNTGELFF. This chain links TRBV7-3 with TRBJ2-2; D gene unclear. Trimming took off 2 bases at V and 1 base at J, with 8 bases between the two ends. CDR1 is SGHTA and CDR2 is FQGTGA in the germline V gene. CDR3 length: 15 amino acids.